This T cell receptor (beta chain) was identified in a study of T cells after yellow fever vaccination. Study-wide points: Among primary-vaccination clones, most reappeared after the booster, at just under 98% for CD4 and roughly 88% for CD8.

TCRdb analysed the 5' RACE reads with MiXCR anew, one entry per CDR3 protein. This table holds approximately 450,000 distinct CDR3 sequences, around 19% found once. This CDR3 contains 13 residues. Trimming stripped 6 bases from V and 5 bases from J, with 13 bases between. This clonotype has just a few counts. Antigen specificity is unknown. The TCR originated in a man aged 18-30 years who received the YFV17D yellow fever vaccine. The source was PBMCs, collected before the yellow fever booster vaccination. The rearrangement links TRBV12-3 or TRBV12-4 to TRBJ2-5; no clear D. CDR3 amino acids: CASSDIGLETQYF. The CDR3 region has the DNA TGTGCCAGCAGCGACATTGGATTGGAGACCCAGTACTTC.